These 26 T cell receptor beta chains were all obtained from the same sample, sequenced in a study of post-analysis software for immune sequencing data. Overall study results and limits: Four or five TRBV segments, TRBV5-6, TRBV5-1 and TRBV20-1 among them, were found more frequent in patients than controls.

cDNA libraries of TCR beta carried unique molecular identifiers. From the PCR reads, TCRdb called clonotypes with MiXCR, one entry per CDR3 protein. The table has 350,000 to 500,000 distinct CDR3 sequences, over 30% seen once. No antigen has been identified for these receptors. The source material was blood. All receptors come from a girl aged 2-10 years with multiple sclerosis.

This clonotype has a single count. The rearrangement joins TRBV28 to TRBJ2-1; TRBD1 matches 8 bases. There are 15 residues in the CDR3. The trim removed 2 bases at V and 6 bases at J, leaving 6 bases unmatched. The germline CDR1 and CDR2 sequences are MDHEN and SYDVKM. The CDR3, as DNA: TGTGCCAGCAGTTTAGGTGTCAGGGGGCCCAATGAGCAGTTCTTC. It specifies CASSLGVRGPNEQFF.

This clonotype was recorded a few times. V is TRBV27 and J is TRBJ2-7; the D is unclear. This CDR3 is 15 amino acids long. Trimming stripped 6 bases from V and 5 bases from J, with 20 bases between. Per germline, CDR1 MNHEY and CDR2 SMNVEV (reference sequence). The CDR3 DNA reads TGTGCCAGCAGCCCCTGGGCTGGCTTTTCCCACGAGCAGTACTTC. Protein: CASSPWAGFSHEQYF.

A few counts support this clonotype. DNA of the CDR3: TGTGCCAGCAGTTACCCTCTAGCGGGCACCGTCTCCTACGAGCAGTACTTC. Its protein is CASSYPLAGTVSYEQYF. The chain uses TRBV6-8 and TRBJ2-7; 8 positions match TRBD2. The germline V gene has CDR1 MNHGY and CDR2 SAAAGT. The trim removed 2 bases at V and 0 bases at J, leaving 9 bases unmatched. The CDR3 totals 17 residues.

Concerning this clonotype itself: This could be a read error, since a much larger clone is one nucleotide away. This rearrangement joins TRBV5-1 to TRBJ2-7, with TRBD2 identical over 14 bases. The J segment lost 12 bases and the V segment lost 3 bases, leaving 8 bases of the junction unmatched. Germline-derived CDR1 and CDR2 are SGHRS and YFSETQ. This CDR3 has 14 residues. In DNA, the CDR3 is TGCGCCAGCAGCTACGGGACTAGCGGGAGTCTGTGGTACTTC. As protein: CASSYGTSGSLWYF.

The V call is TRBV20-1, the J call TRBJ2-2; unclear D gene. CDR1 and CDR2 from the germline V gene are DFQATT and SNEGSKA (reference sequence). The CDR3 totals 14 residues. V shed 6 bases and J shed 0 bases, with 11 bases lying between them. The CDR3 region is CSAIGPPNTGELFF. The CDR3, as DNA: TGCAGTGCAATAGGACCCCCGAACACCGGGGAGCTGTTTTTT.

This chain uses TRBV5-1 with TRBJ1-2; 9 bases map to TRBD1. The germline gives CDR1 SGHRS, CDR2 YFSETQ. CDR3 length equals 15 residues. The V and J ends lost 5 bases and 2 bases, in that order; junction bases with no gene match: 7. The CDR3 protein is CASRRDRVGNYGYTF. The CDR3 DNA reads as TGCGCCAGCAGACGGGACAGGGTCGGCAACTATGGCTACACCTTC.

This sequence joins TRBV6-6 and TRBJ1-2, with unresolved D. Germline V gene sequence: CDR1 MNHNY, CDR2 SVGAGI (reference sequence). The CDR3 runs to 15 residues. The V end was cut by 7 bases, the J end by 5 bases, with 20 bases between. The CDR3 DNA reads as TGTGCCAGCACCCAGACCGAGGGAAAGTTTTATGGCTACACCTTC. Protein sequence: CASTQTEGKFYGYTF.

This clonotype was counted between two and nine times. The chain couples TRBV7-2 to TRBJ2-3; D is perhaps TRBD1 (5 bases). Germline V CDR1 and CDR2: SGHTA, FQGNSA. The CDR3 covers 11 residues. V was trimmed by 5 bases and J by 8 bases, leaving 8 bases between them. DNA for the CDR3: TGTGCCAGCAGCCCCGACAGTACGCAGTATTTT. Residues: CASSPDSTQYF.

The gene calls are TRBV25-1 and TRBJ2-1, with D perhaps matching TRBD2 (6 bases). Trimming removed 2 bases from V and 9 bases from J, with 17 bases in between. CDR3 length: 15 residues. CDR1 and CDR2 from the germline V gene are MGHDK and SYGVNS. The CDR3 spells CASSEDDGSLIEQFF. CDR3 bases: TGTGCCAGCAGTGAAGATGACGGGAGTCTAATTGAGCAGTTCTTC.

This clonotype was observed a few times. The chain joins TRBV29-1 to TRBJ2-7; 7 bases map to TRBD1. Germline values: CDR1 SQVTM, CDR2 ANQGSEA. The CDR3 length is 14 residues. Trimming took 4 bases from V and 3 from J; bases not matched to a gene: 9. CDR3 DNA: TGCAGCGTTGGTGACAGGGACGGGATCTACGAGCAGTACTTC. It translates to CSVGDRDGIYEQYF.

The V and J genes are TRBV6-5 and TRBJ1-2, with D possibly matching TRBD1 (5 bases). This CDR3 region has 14 residues. The V end lost 5 bases, the J end lost 0 bases, and 10 bases lay between the germline ends. Germline CDR1 MNHEY, CDR2 SVGAGI. The DNA for the CDR3 is TGTGCCAGCAGTCTCCAGGGAACTAACTATGGCTACACCTTC. Amino acid sequence: CASSLQGTNYGYTF.

The V and J genes are TRBV9 and TRBJ2-6; the D is unclear. The CDR3 length is 15 residues. Looked up from germline, CDR1 is SGDLS and CDR2 is YYNGEE. V was shortened by 0 bases and J by 0 bases, with 4 bases between the two germline ends. The DNA for the CDR3 is TGTGCCAGCAGCGTAGTAGGCTCTGGGGCCAACGTCCTGACTTTC. Translated, it gives CASSVVGSGANVLTF.

This clonotype has more than one count but fewer than ten. This sequence joins TRBV29-1 and TRBJ2-3; 9 nucleotides align to TRBD2. After removal of 5 bases from V and 2 bases from J, the junction contained 2 bases not matched to a gene. The CDR3 spans 13 residues. Germline V gene sequence: CDR1 SQVTM, CDR2 ANQGSEA. CDR3 sequence reads: CSVLAGNTDTQYF. The CDR3 bases are TGCAGCGTTCTAGCGGGAAACACAGATACGCAGTATTTT.

Details on this clonotype: Its ends do not fully match the called genes, so a read error is possible. The V gene is TRBV4-3, the J gene TRBJ2-7; 10 bases line up with TRBD2. Germline values: CDR1 LGHNA, CDR2 YSLEER. The CDR3 sequence is 15 residues long. The CDR3 protein is CAGSQEASGSYEQYF. The CDR3 DNA sequence: TGCGCCGGCAGCCAAGAGGCTAGCGGGAGCTACGAGCAGTACTTC.

The chain recombines TRBV5-1 with TRBJ1-1; D is unclear. CDR1 and CDR2 (germline): SGHRS, YFSETQ. V gave up 4 bases and J gave up 2 bases, with 9 bases separating them. The CDR3 contains 13 residues. CDR3 bases: TGCGCCAGCAGCAATGCCTTAAACACTGAAGCTTTCTTT. Amino acids: CASSNALNTEAFF. The whole variable domain, remainder taken from reference TRBV5-1 and TRBJ1-1, is KAGVTQTPRYLIKTRGQQVTLSCSPISGHRSVSWYQQTPGQGLQFLFEYFSETQRNKGNFPGRFSGRQFSNSRSEMNVSTLELGDSALYLCASSNALNTEAFFGQGTRLTVV.

The sample holds many counts of this clonotype. The V and J genes are TRBV6-6 and TRBJ2-7, with a weak D call TRBD1 (5 bases). Trimming removed 3 bases from V and 0 bases from J, with 12 bases in between. This CDR3 region has 15 residues. Germline V gene sequence: CDR1 MNHNY, CDR2 SVGAGI (reference sequence). This CDR3 is CASSYQGLSSYEQYF. The DNA for the CDR3 is TGTGCCAGCAGTTATCAGGGCCTCAGCTCCTACGAGCAGTACTTC.

This chain uses TRBV9 with TRBJ2-3, with a possible D match to TRBD2 (6 bases). The germline V and J ends were trimmed by 0 bases and 3 bases, with 17 bases remaining between them. The CDR3 runs 17 residues. From germline, CDR1 is SGDLS and CDR2 YYNGEE. This CDR3 is CASSVAYGGSATDTQYF. Here the CDR3 DNA reads TGTGCCAGCAGCGTAGCGTACGGGGGATCGGCGACAGATACGCAGTATTTT.

There are a few counts of this clonotype. The CDR3, as DNA: TGTGCCAGCAGCGTAGACGGGAGCAATGAGCAGTTCTTC. Its protein product is CASSVDGSNEQFF. The chain joins TRBV9 to TRBJ2-1; D is perhaps TRBD2 (6 bases). Trimming shortened V by 0 bases and J by 6 bases, and 7 bases separated the two germline ends. Germline values: CDR1 SGDLS, CDR2 YYNGEE. The CDR3 loop spans 13 amino acids.

This clonotype has just a few counts. The chain is built from TRBV20-1 and TRBJ2-4, with 11 nucleotides matching TRBD1. TRBJ2-5 explains the end of the DNA better; the J call may be wrong. The CDR3 contains 15 residues. Germline CDR1 DFQATT, CDR2 SNEGSKA (reference sequence). The CDR3 sequence: CSALIRTGGFETQYF. DNA of the CDR3: TGCAGTGCCTTGATCCGGACAGGGGGCTTCGAGACCCAGTACTTC.

This clonotype has more than one count but fewer than ten. This chain uses TRBV29-1 with TRBJ2-1; 8 bases fit TRBD1. This CDR3 comprises 14 residues. Trimming at V came to 4 bases and at J to 1 base, leaving 3 bases not matched to a gene. CDR1 is SQVTM and CDR2 is ANQGSEA in the germline V gene. DNA for the CDR3: TGCAGCGTTGCCCGACAGGGGTCCTACAATGAGCAGTTCTTC. It codes for CSVARQGSYNEQFF.

The chain couples TRBV6-2 or TRBV6-3 to TRBJ2-5; no clear D gene. Per germline, CDR1 MNHEY and CDR2 SVGEGT. The CDR3 extends over 15 amino acids. V lost 5 bases to trimming and J lost 7 bases, with 20 bases between them. CDR3 region: CASSPRRTLTATQYF. DNA of the CDR3: TGTGCCAGCAGTCCCCGACGTACCTTGACGGCGACCCAGTACTTC.

The V gene is TRBV11-2, the J gene TRBJ2-3, with a tentative D call TRBD2 (5 bases). There are 15 residues in the CDR3. Germline-derived CDR1 and CDR2 are SGHAT and FQNNGV. With 1 base removed from V and 4 bases from J, the gap between germline ends came to 12 bases. The CDR3 protein is CASSLAGRGADTQYF. The DNA for the CDR3 is TGTGCCAGCAGCTTAGCAGGTCGGGGTGCAGATACGCAGTATTTT.

V is TRBV29-1 and J is TRBJ2-3, with 9 bases fitting TRBD1. Germline V gene sequence: CDR1 SQVTM, CDR2 ANQGSEA. The ends lost 3 bases at V and 0 bases at J; junction bases unmatched: 7. The CDR3 covers 16 residues. CDR3 nucleotide sequence: TGCAGCGTTGAGAAGACAGGGGGGTTAAGCACAGATACGCAGTATTTT. Translating gives CSVEKTGGLSTDTQYF.

V and J are TRBV29-1 and TRBJ2-1; 7 bases agree with TRBD2. J lost 3 bases, V lost 7 bases, and 24 bases had no gene match. Looked up from germline, CDR1 is SQVTM and CDR2 is ANQGSEA. This CDR3 is 19 amino acids long. The CDR3 nucleotides are TGCAGCGCTCTCTCAGCTAGCGGAGAGGATGGATACTACTACAATGAGCAGTTCTTC. Amino acid sequence: CSALSASGEDGYYYNEQFF.

V gene TRBV18 combines with J gene TRBJ2-1; the match to TRBD2 covers 14 bases. The trim removed 4 bases at V and 6 bases at J, leaving 8 bases unmatched. This CDR3 comprises 17 residues. CDR1 is KGHSH and CDR2 is LQKENI in the germline V gene. The CDR3, as DNA: TGTGCCAGCTCACTCGGACTAGCGGGAGGCCGGTTCAATGAGCAGTTCTTC. The encoded protein is CASSLGLAGGRFNEQFF.

This clonotype was seen a handful of times. The V call is TRBV11-1, the J call TRBJ2-7; no clear D. Trimming cost V 4 bases and J 2 bases, with 12 bases left between them. Germline lookup yields CDR1 SGHAT and CDR2 FQDESV (reference sequence). The CDR3 has 14 residues. The CDR3: CASSSEYGAYEQYF. CDR3 bases: TGTGCCAGCAGCTCGGAATACGGAGCCTACGAGCAGTACTTC.